One T cell receptor (beta chain) is described in this entry. Its antigen is unidentified. The V gene's germline CDR1 is MNHNS and CDR2 SASEGT. This CDR3 spans 14 amino acids. The V end was cut by 2 bases, the J end by 9 bases, with 13 bases between. These data come from a study of graft-versus-host responses after intestinal transplantation. Turning to the study itself: All recipients were transplanted with multivisceral, liver-intestinal, or isolated intestinal grafts. Recipients uniformly received anti-thymocyte globulin induction, followed by tacrolimus and steroids for roughly three years. The study's findings and limits: Researchers found GvH clones in recipient marrow, and some showed up first in ileum or blood.

Clones were read by immunoSEQ multiplex PCR, and TCRdb kept only the in-frame ones, dropping some. The sample carries approximately 100,000 clones, about 83% recorded once. The sample here was PBMCs, taken 255 days after intestinal transplant. The receptor comes from a human patient who received an intestinal transplant, so some T cells may come from the graft donor. V is TRBV6-1 and J is TRBJ2-2; D is perhaps TRBD2 (7 bases). The CDR3: CASSERRGARELFF. In DNA, the CDR3 is TGTGCCAGCAGTGAAAGACGGGGGGCCCGGGAGCTGTTTTTT.